The TCR beta chain under discussion was sequenced for a study of cytomegalovirus exposure and HLA in healthy donors. Study context: Counted in an early data release were approximately 85 million unique TCRs from HLA-typed donors.

Study conclusions and caveats: Most TCRs appeared rarely, but some public TCRs recurred in many donors. The investigators catalogued 150 to 200 TCR beta chains as cytomegalovirus-associated. Researchers reported in a later analysis that a missense DCLRE1C variant was tied to TCR beta V- and J-gene trimming.

On this clone: Its specificity is not known.

Primers included in the PCR were 60 Vbeta and 13 Jbeta primers. Here immunoSEQ multiplex PCR was the method, and the copy in TCRdb shows in-frame clones only, minus some. Of 95,000 to 150,000 clones listed, approximately 80% are singletons. The CDR3 covers 16 residues. Germline V CDR1 and CDR2: MGHRA, YSYEKL. J was trimmed by 16 bases and V by 3 bases; bases with no gene match: 17. This chain links TRBV4-1 with TRBJ2-1; 11 nucleotides align to TRBD2. Sequencing used PBMCs. The TCR originated in a woman aged 40 to 50 in good health and CMV-seropositive. CDR3 nucleotides: TGCGCCAGCAGCCAGGATTCACTAGCGGGAGTCCGCGAGACATTCTTC. Its translation is CASSQDSLAGVRETFF.